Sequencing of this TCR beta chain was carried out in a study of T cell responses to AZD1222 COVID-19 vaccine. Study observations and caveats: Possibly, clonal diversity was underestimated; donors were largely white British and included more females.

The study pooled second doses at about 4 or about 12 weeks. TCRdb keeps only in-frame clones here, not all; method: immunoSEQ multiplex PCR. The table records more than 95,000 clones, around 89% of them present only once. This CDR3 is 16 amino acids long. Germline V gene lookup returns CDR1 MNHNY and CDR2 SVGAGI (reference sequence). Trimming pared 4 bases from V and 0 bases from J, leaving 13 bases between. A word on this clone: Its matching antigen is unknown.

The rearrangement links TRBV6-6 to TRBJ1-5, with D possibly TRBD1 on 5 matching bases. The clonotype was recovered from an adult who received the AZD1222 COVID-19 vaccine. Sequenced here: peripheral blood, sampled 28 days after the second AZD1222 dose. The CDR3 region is CASSFSDMISNQPQHF. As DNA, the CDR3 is TGTGCCAGCAGTTTCTCGGACATGATTAGCAATCAGCCCCAGCATTTT.